This T cell receptor beta chain stems from a study of cytomegalovirus exposure and HLA in healthy donors (dated by TCRdb to the late 2010s). Broadly, across the study: According to an earlier analysis of a few hundred of the donors, 200 million or so T cells yielded 117 million unique TCR beta sequences and around 300 Gb of sequence data. A later analysis re-analyzed previously published TCR beta repertoires from 650 to 800 donors and added high-resolution HLA genotyping to study TCR occurrence patterns. The study used immunosequencing to profile the T cell repertoires of some 600 subjects and linked those repertoires to cytomegalovirus serostatus. Class I and class II HLA loci were covered by the typing at four-digit resolution. To predict cytomegalovirus infection status, the study brought together high-throughput TCR immunosequencing, statistical association of individual TCRs with disease status, and machine learning. The genetic ancestry cluster associated with self-reported Caucasian donors included about four fifths of the roughly 360 genotyped donors. The study aimed to test whether cataloging public T cell receptors could reveal signatures of past pathogen exposure. A few DR-DQ haplotypes were treated as single units for association and clustering because of strong linkage in the cohort. All discovery cohort repertoires had been generated using a single sequencing platform. In addition to the first cohort of roughly 670 subjects, a separate validation cohort of 100 to 150 different subjects was used. Typing coverage differed by locus: A, B, C, DRB1 and DQB1 were typed in roughly 629-630 donors, DQA1 in approximately 520, DPA1 in 600 to 610, and DPB1 in around 490. In a later genetic analysis, genome-wide SNP genotypes for about 60% of the 666 donors were used, and that subset was treated as a discovery cohort. Across 398 genotyped donors of the cohort, an average of roughly 250,000 unique TCR beta nucleotide sequences per donor were sequenced, and around 19% of those sequences were non-productive. An earlier analysis of 500 to 750 of the donors applied high-throughput TCR beta sequencing to assess whether each TCR beta V gene segment acted as functional or pseudogenic. The later analysis used no new phenotypic data to find candidate immune exposures, relying instead on TCR beta sequences and their occurrence across donors. About 280 gigabases of sequencing data and 70 million to 100 million unique TCR sequences were included in an early release covering 550 to 650 HLA-typed donors. Alongside the repertoire data, information on donor age, sex, ethnicity and CMV serostatus was compiled.

The paper as a whole reports these results and caveats: Roughly uniform sequencing depth across donors was assumed in presence/absence analyses, although this assumption may not hold. Compared with the approximately 600-donor mean, donors in an Asian-associated ancestry cluster had fewer N-insertions in productive TCRs, according to a later genetic analysis. In a later analysis, the rate of TCR association differed among HLA loci, with DRB1 alleles having the most associated TCRs and HLA-C alleles having the fewest. When HLA alleles, especially DR and DQ, strongly co-occurred, attributing TCR associations to individual alleles was difficult. HLA typing was unavailable for some donors at each locus, so association tests used only the typed subset. Most CMV-associated TCR beta chains appeared to be HLA-restricted in a later analysis, and the HLA associations seemed to be driven largely by CMV exposure. Several of the top co-occurrence clusters appeared to be linked to parvovirus B19, influenza, CMV and Epstein-Barr virus, according to a later analysis. Seventeen rarely observed V segments, including chromosome 9 orphons, were excluded from the earlier analysis of 550 to 700 of the donors because counts were too low. Most TCR sequences were observed very rarely across donors, whereas some public TCRs were present in many individuals. Broadly in line with IMGT annotations, most TCR beta V segments showed up in productive rearrangements about 90% or about 30% of the time in an earlier analysis of several hundred of the donors. A few of the identified cytomegalovirus-associated TCR beta chains were confirmed in vitro to be specific for cytomegalovirus antigens. CMV serostatus was the only immune exposure information available for the cohort. A later analysis associated about 17,000 TCR beta sequences with specific HLA alleles at a false discovery rate of 0.05. It was suggested by the authors that the approach could potentially be generalized to other disease states and immunological phenotypes. The cohort was sequenced for TCR beta chains only, and without alpha or paired-chain data the features that could be detected were limited. A further reported finding was that TCR beta sequences accurately predicted the HLA-A and HLA-B alleles for most subjects in the first cohort. A later genetic analysis associated a missense DCLRE1C variant with V-gene and J-gene trimming of TCR beta chains, and an independent cohort replicated the association. The sequencing pipeline was judged likely to have produced a cluster of highly shared sequence variants as a technical artifact. In a later analysis, HLA-associated TCR beta chains were found to be more clonally expanded and to have lower generation probabilities than equally common non-associated chains. In the study, approximately 150 TCR beta chains were listed as associated with cytomegalovirus. Cytomegalovirus status was reported to be diagnosed by the classifier with high specificity and sensitivity in both the original and validation cohorts. Linkage disequilibrium might explain the correlated functional status among segregating V segments, but an unknown experimental factor could not be excluded. The 87-base-pair reads could not distinguish some IMGT-functional V segments, including TRBV6-2 and TRBV6-3, so those segments were excluded.

To note about this clone: This clone's antigen is unknown. No much larger clone is present one base from it, and per-base qualities are unavailable.

The cohort comprised 710 or so healthy bone marrow donors. At the time of sampling, every cohort member was nominally healthy, though immune exposures that went unrecorded were likely present. The donor tested CMV seropositive, placing the donor among the approximately 290 seropositive members of the cohort. A peripheral blood sample was provided by each donor, and peripheral blood mononuclear cells were used for TCR beta sequencing. The Qiagen DNeasy Blood Extraction Kit was used to extract genomic DNA from the blood cell samples. CDR1 and CDR2 are read off the germline V gene as KGHSH and LQKENI. Clipping removes 3 bases from V and 0 bases from J, with 4 as the unmatched junction base count. The CDR3 has 15 amino acids, counting the end cysteine and phenylalanine. The sequence is cut down to CDR3 DNA, 45 bases in frame from base 1. The receptor library was made with the immunoSEQ multiplex PCR assay. The multiplex PCR relied on a mix of 60 forward primers for TCR Vbeta segments and 13 reverse primers for TCR Jbeta segments. Amplification of the CDR3 region of rearranged TCR beta genes was performed with a multiplex PCR assay on genomic DNA. The amplified TCR beta libraries were sequenced on the Illumina HiSeq System as 87-base-pair reads. For the original study's pipeline: Across the roughly 640 repertoires, a later analysis counted some 81 million unique TCR beta chains, approximately 12 million of which were shared by at least two donors. A nearest-neighbor algorithm error-corrected the raw reads and collapsed the reads into unique sequences, merging closely related sequences to remove PCR and sequencing errors. CDR3 sequences were aligned to IMGT reference sequences to assign V, D and J gene segments. Each retained sequence needed at least a six-nucleotide match to both a V gene segment and a J gene segment. Rearrangements were classified as productive when the CDR3 lacked stop codons and remained in frame with V and J, and all other rearrangements were classified as non-productive. CDR3 was defined by IMGT convention, running from the second conserved V-encoded cysteine to the conserved J-encoded phenylalanine. The earlier analysis of about 610 of the donors excluded sequences that lacked an unambiguous match to a single V gene segment. An earlier analysis of several hundred of the donors called V segments functional above 56.7% productive rearrangements and segregating when the between-donor standard deviation exceeded 5%. A statistical classification framework was built to diagnose cytomegalovirus status from the catalog of TCR beta chain sequences. In a later analysis, TCR nucleotide sequences were compared against IMGT/GENE-DB human TR gene sequences so that V and J genes could be assigned. The TCRdist pipeline was used in a later analysis to assign CDR3 sequences and most-parsimonious VDJ recombination scenarios. In a later analysis, every TCR beta chain was defined by the combination of its CDR3 amino acid sequence and its V-gene family, and reads without a unique V-gene family were dropped. A later analysis removed 592 highly shared, low-generation-probability nucleotide sequences to deal with suspected cross-contamination and a sequencing artifact. In a later analysis, a clonal expansion index for each public chain was calculated from normalized within-repertoire ranks of inferred template counts. A later analysis computed generation probabilities with a VDJ recombination model fitted to out-of-frame rearrangements, and checked the results against IGoR. Hypergeometric tests were used in a later analysis to score TCR-TCR, TCR-HLA and TCR-CMV co-occurrence, with a repertoire-size bias correction applied to the TCR pairs. In a later analysis, false discovery rates were estimated by permuting HLA or CMV assignments 20 times. In a later analysis, co-occurring TCRs were grouped using DBSCAN, with TCRdist sequence similarity added in when clustering inside HLA-allele-positive subsets. Repertoires with fewer than 30,000 or more than 120,000 public chains were left out of co-occurrence clustering, as were several repertoires with anomalous nucleotide sharing. Held by TCRdb, this immuneACCESS table contains in-frame sequences only and omits some clones. Under half of the omission traces to an unresolved V gene where checked; the cause of the rest is unknown. The V and J calls and clone size come from that table; D and trimming were worked out from the DNA. In all, the sample holds over 90,000 clones, and around 80% of those were seen once. About 9.3% of the sample rests with the top ten.

Source material: PBMCs. The sequence was obtained from a woman aged 18-29 years in good health and CMV-seropositive. The sequence links TRBV18 to TRBJ1-1; TRBD1 lines up with 7 middle nucleotides. The CDR3 protein is CASSPTGRMNTEAFF. The base sequence is TGTGCCAGCTCACCGACAGGGAGGATGAACACTGAAGCTTTCTTT.